This note documents a single T cell receptor (beta chain) sequence. These data are taken from a study of blood T cell repertoires in COVID-19. The CDR3 contains 13 residues. Trimming removed 5 bases at V and 4 bases at J, with 9 bases between. The V gene's germline CDR1 is SEHNR and CDR2 FQNEAQ (reference sequence). TCRdb's table, derived via immunoSEQ multiplex PCR, lists solely in-frame clones and lacks some. Of 85,000 to 130,000 clones detected, about four fifths appear once; the ten largest clones hold roughly 13%. J is TRBJ1-5 and V is TRBV7-9, with D maybe TRBD1 (6 bases). Input material: peripheral blood. The clonotype comes from an older woman with acute or convalescent COVID-19. CDR3 in amino acids: CASSPTGNQPQHF. As DNA, the CDR3 is TGTGCCAGCAGCCCCACAGGGAATCAGCCCCAGCATTTT.